These 7 T cell receptor beta chains came from one sample sequenced in a study of shared clonotypes between healthy human individuals. Profiled with immunoSEQ multiplex PCR; TCRdb holds only in-frame clones, not every one. The table has about 530,000 clones, 90% to 96% seen once. Sequenced material: naive CD4+ T cells sorted from blood. The subset: CD45RA+ positively selected. The receptors were sampled from a woman aged 25-40 years in good health.

V gene TRBV12-2 combines with J gene TRBJ1-1; the table's D call, TRBD1, has no DNA check behind it. TRBV12-2 is a pseudogene locus. This CDR3 spans 14 amino acids. The CDR3, as DNA: TGTGCAAGTCGCTCCAGGGCCTTGGGGACTGAAGCTTTCTTT. Translated: CASRSRALGTEAFF.

Points on this clone: The sample carries other DNA sequences with the same CDR3. V usage is TRBV6-1 and J usage is TRBJ1-1; no clear D. Germline V gene data show CDR1 as MNHNS and CDR2 as SASEGT. The CDR3 extends over 10 amino acids. The V end lost 6 bases, the J end lost 4 bases, and 3 bases lay between the germline ends. CDR3 DNA sequence: TGTGCCAGCAGGGGCACTGAAGCTTTCTTT. Its translation: CASRGTEAFF.

This chain connects TRBV4-1 to TRBJ2-7, with TRBD1 matching 8 bases. Trimming at V came to 0 bases and at J to 6 bases, leaving 7 bases not matched to a gene. The CDR3 length is 15 residues. The germline gives CDR1 MGHRA, CDR2 YSYEKL. CDR3 sequence reads: CASSQDQGALREQYF. The CDR3 region has the DNA TGCGCCAGCAGCCAAGATCAGGGGGCGCTTCGCGAGCAGTACTTC.

The V gene is TRBV5-1, the J gene TRBJ2-2, with TRBD2 matching over 8 bases. The V segment lost 4 bases and the J segment 3 bases; nucleotides outside the gene matches: 5. Germline V gene sequence: CDR1 SGHRS, CDR2 YFSETQ. This CDR3 is built from 15 residues. The CDR3 bases are TGCGCCAGCAGCCTGGGGACTAGTTACACCGGGGAGCTGTTTTTT. It yields the protein CASSLGTSYTGELFF.

The gene calls are TRBV9 and TRBJ2-7, with 13 nucleotides matching TRBD2. Trimming took 4 bases from V and 2 from J; bases not matched to a gene: 9. CDR3 size: 17 residues. The germline V gene has CDR1 SGDLS and CDR2 YYNGEE. CDR3 DNA: TGTGCCAGCAGCTCGGGACTAGCGGGACGGAATGCCTACGAGCAGTACTTC. It codes for CASSSGLAGRNAYEQYF.

The chain combines TRBV7-2 with TRBJ2-6; no clear D gene. Trimming took off 9 bases at V and 2 bases at J, with 8 bases between the two ends. There are 13 residues in the CDR3. CDR1 SGHTA and CDR2 FQGNSA come from the germline V gene. This chain's CDR3 is CASRNPGANVLTF. CDR3 DNA: TGTGCCAGTCGAAATCCTGGGGCCAACGTCCTGACTTTC. Full variable domain (rest looked up from reference TRBV7-2 and TRBJ2-6): GAGVSQSPSNKVTEKGKDVELRCDPISGHTALYWYRQSLGQGLEFLIYFQGNSAPDKSGLPSDRFSAERTGGSVSTLTIQRTQQEDSAVYLCASRNPGANVLTFGAGSRLTVL.

This clone occurred a few times. The CDR3 DNA sequence: TGTGCCAGCAGTTTGCGCCCATACGAGCAGTACTTC. Amino acids: CASSLRPYEQYF. The chain combines TRBV28 with TRBJ2-7; no reliable D call. The V end lost 3 bases, the J end lost 4 bases, and 7 bases lay between the germline ends. CDR1 and CDR2 (germline): MDHEN, SYDVKM. CDR3 length: 12 residues.